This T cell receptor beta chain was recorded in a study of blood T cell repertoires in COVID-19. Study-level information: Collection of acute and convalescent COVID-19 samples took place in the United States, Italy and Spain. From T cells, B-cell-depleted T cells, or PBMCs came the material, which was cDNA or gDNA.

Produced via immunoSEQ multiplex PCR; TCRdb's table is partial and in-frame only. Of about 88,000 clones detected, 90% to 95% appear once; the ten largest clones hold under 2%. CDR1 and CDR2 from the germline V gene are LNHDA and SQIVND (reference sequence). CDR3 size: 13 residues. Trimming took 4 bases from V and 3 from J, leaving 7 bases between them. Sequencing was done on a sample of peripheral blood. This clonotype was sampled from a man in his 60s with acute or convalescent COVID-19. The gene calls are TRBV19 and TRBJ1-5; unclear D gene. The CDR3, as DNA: TGTGCCAGTAGTACGCAGTACAATCAGCCCCAGCATTTT. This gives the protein CASSTQYNQPQHF. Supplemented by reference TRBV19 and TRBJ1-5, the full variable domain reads DGGITQSPKYLFRKEGQNVTLSCEQNLNHDAMYWYRQDPGQGLRLIYYSQIVNDFQKGDIAEGYSVSREKKESFPLTVTSAQKNPTAFYLCASSTQYNQPQHFGDGTRLSIL.